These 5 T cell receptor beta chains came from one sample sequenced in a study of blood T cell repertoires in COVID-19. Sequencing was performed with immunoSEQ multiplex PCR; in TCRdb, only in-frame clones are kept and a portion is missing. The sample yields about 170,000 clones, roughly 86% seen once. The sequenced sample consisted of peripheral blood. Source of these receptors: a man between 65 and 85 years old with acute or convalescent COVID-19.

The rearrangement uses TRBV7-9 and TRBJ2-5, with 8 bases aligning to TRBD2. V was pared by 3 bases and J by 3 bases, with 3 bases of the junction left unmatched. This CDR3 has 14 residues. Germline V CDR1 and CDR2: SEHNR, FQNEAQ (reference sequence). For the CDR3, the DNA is TGTGCCAGCAGCTTGGGAGCGGGGGAAGAGACCCAGTACTTC. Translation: CASSLGAGEETQYF.

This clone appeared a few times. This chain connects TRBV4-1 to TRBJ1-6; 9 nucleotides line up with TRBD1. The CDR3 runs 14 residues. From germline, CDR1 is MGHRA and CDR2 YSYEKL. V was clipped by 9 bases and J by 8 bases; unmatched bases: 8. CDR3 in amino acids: CASTPGQGDSPLHF. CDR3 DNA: TGCGCCAGTACACCGGGACAGGGAGATTCACCCCTCCACTTT.

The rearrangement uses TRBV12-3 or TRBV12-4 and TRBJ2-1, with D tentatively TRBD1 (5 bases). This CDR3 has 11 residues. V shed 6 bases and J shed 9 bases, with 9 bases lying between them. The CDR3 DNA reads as TGTGCCAGCAGACCCCAGGGTGAGCAGTTCTTC. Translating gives CASRPQGEQFF.

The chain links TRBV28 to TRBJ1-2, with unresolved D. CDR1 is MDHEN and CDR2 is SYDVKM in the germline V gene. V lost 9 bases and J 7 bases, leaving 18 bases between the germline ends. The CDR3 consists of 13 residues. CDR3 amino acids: CASHTPFAGGYTF. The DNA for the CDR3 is TGTGCCAGTCATACTCCTTTTGCGGGTGGCTACACCTTC.

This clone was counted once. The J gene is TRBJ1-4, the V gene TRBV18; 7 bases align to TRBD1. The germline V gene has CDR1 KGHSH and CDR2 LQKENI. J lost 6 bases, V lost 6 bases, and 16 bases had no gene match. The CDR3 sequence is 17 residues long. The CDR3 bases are TGTGCCAGCTCCCGATCAGCACAGGGGCCGCTTTATGAAAAACTGTTTTTT. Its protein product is CASSRSAQGPLYEKLFF.